Each of the 5 T cell receptor beta chains below was sequenced from the same sample in a study of T cells in Graves' hyperthyroidism and ophthalmopathy. Authors of the study amplified TCR beta CDR3 regions from RNA transcripts. Researchers ran a first-round RT-PCR on the TCR CDR3 using the HTBI primer set. TCRdb reanalysed the multiplex PCR reads using MiXCR and keeps one entry per CDR3 protein. The sample records more than 550,000 distinct CDR3 sequences, 45% being singletons. The sequenced sample consisted of peripheral blood or thyroid tissue (not recorded which). These TCRs come from an adult man with Graves' disease, either hyperthyroidism or ophthalmopathy (not recorded which).

This rearrangement joins TRBV25-1 to TRBJ1-4; D is undetermined. V dropped 1 base and J dropped 13 bases, with 1 base sitting between them. The CDR3 runs to 9 residues. Per germline, CDR1 MGHDK and CDR2 SYGVNS. This chain's CDR3 is CASSELLFF. CDR3 DNA: TGTGCCAGCAGTGAATTACTGTTTTTT.

The chain has TRBV7-2 and TRBJ1-1; TRBD1 matches 8 bases. Germline CDR1 reads SGHTA; CDR2 reads FQGNSA. There are 16 residues in the CDR3. V was clipped by 6 bases and J by 5 bases; unmatched bases: 14. The CDR3 loop is CASSPTGQDLETEAFF. CDR3 in DNA: TGTGCCAGCAGTCCGACGGGACAGGATCTAGAAACTGAAGCTTTCTTT.

This chain uses TRBV7-3 with TRBJ1-1; 10 bases fit TRBD1. The CDR3 runs 15 residues. The junction had 6 bases not matched to a gene; V was cut back by 5 bases and J by 3 bases. Germline CDR1 and CDR2: SGHTA and FQGTGA. CDR3: CASSPLDRGYTEAFF. The CDR3 DNA is TGTGCCAGCAGCCCCTTGGACAGGGGGTACACTGAAGCTTTCTTT.

This chain uses TRBV12-3 or TRBV12-4 with TRBJ1-2; D not resolved. Trimming left V 6 bases short and J 12 bases short, with 23 bases between. The CDR3 has 14 amino acids. In DNA form, the CDR3 reads TGTGCCAGCAGCCAAGACGCCCGCGGCTATTCGGACACCTTC. This gives the protein CASSQDARGYSDTF.

This clonotype was found a few times. Its ends do not fully match the called genes, so a read error is possible. The chain has TRBV5-1 and TRBJ1-1, with unresolved D. The germline V gene has CDR1 SGHRS and CDR2 YFSETQ. The CDR3 is 13 residues long. The DNA for the CDR3 is TGTGCCAGCAGTCCGAATACGAACACTGAAGCTTTCTTT. This encodes CASSPNTNTEAFF.